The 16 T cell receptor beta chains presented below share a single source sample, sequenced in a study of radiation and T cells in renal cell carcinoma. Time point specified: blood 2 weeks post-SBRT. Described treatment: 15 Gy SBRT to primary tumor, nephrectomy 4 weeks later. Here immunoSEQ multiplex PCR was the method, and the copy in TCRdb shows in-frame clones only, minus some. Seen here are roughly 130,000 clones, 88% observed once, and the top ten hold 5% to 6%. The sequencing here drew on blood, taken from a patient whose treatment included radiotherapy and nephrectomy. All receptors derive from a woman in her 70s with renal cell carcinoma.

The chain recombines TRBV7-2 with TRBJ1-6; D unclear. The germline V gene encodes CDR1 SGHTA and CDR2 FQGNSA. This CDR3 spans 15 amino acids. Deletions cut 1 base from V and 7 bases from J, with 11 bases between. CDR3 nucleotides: TGTGCCAGCAGCTTAGGGCCAGCGGGAAATTCACCCCTCCACTTT. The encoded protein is CASSLGPAGNSPLHF.

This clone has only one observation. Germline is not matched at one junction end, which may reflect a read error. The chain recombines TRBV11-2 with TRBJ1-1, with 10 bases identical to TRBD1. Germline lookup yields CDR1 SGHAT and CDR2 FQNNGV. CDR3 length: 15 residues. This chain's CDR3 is CASSVDRGRVTEAFF. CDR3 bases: TGTGCCAGCAGCGTAGACAGGGGGCGGGTTACTGAAGCTTTCTTT.

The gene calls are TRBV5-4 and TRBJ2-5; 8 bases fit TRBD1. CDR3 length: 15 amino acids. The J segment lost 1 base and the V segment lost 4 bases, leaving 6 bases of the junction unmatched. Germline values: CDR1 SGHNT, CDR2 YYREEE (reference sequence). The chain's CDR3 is CASSSRDRLQETQYF. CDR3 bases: TGTGCCAGCAGCAGCCGGGACAGGCTCCAAGAGACCCAGTACTTC.

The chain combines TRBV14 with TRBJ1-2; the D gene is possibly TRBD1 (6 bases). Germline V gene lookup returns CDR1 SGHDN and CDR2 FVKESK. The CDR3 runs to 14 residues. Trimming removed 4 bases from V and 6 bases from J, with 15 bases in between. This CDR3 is CASSRRLQGDGYTF. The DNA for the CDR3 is TGTGCCAGCAGCCGTAGGTTACAGGGAGATGGCTACACCTTC.

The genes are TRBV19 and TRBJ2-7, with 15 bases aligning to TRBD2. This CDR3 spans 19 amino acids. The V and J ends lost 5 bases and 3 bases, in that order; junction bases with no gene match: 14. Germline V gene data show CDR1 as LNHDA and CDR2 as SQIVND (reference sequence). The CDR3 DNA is TGTGCCAGTAGTCCAAACCTCGGACTAGCGGGGGGGTCGCGCTACGAGCAGTACTTC. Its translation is CASSPNLGLAGGSRYEQYF.

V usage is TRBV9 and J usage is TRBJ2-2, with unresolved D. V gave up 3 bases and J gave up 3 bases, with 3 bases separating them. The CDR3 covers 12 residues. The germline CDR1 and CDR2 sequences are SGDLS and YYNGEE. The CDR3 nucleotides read TGTGCCAGCAGCGGGGACACCGGGGAGCTGTTTTTT. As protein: CASSGDTGELFF.

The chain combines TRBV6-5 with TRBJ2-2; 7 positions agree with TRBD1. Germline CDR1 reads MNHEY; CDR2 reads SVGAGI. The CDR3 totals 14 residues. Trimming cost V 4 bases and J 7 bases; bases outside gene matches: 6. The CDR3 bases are TGTGCCAGCAGTTTCCAGGGGGAAGGCGGGGAGCTGTTTTTT. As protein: CASSFQGEGGELFF.

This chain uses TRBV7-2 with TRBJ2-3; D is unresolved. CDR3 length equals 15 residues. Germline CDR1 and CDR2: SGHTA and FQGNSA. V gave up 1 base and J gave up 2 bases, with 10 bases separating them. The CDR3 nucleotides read TGTGCCAGCAGCTTAGTATCCGACCCCACAGATACGCAGTATTTT. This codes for CASSLVSDPTDTQYF.

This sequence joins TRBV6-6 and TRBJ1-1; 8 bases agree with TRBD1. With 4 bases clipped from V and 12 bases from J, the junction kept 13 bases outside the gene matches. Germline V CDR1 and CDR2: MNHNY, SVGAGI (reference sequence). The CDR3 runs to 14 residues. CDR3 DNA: TGTGCCAGCAGTTTCCCTGGACAGGGTAGGGGAACTTTCTTT. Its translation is CASSFPGQGRGTFF.

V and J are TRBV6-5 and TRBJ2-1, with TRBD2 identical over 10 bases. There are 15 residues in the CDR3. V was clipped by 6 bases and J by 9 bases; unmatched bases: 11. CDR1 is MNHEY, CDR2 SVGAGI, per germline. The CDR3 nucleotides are TGTGCCAGCAGACCCCAAGCGGGGGGGGAGGGTGAGCAGTTCTTC. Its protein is CASRPQAGGEGEQFF.

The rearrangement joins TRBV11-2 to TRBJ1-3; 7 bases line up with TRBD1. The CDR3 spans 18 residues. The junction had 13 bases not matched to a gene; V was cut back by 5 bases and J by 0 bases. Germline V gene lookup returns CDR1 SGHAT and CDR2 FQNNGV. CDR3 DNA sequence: TGTGCCAGCAGCCTCAACCGACTGGGGACAGCCTCTGGAAACACCATATATTTT. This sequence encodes CASSLNRLGTASGNTIYF.

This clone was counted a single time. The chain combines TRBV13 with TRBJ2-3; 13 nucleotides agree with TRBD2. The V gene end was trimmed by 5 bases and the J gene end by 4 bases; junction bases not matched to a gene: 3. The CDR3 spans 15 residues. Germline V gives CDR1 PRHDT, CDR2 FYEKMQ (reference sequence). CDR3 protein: CASSTGLAGPDTQYF. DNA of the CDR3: TGTGCCAGCAGCACGGGACTAGCGGGGCCAGATACGCAGTATTTT.

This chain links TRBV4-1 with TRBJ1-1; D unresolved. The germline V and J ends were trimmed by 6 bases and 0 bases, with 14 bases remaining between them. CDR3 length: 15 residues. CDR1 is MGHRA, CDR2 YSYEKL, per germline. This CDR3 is CASSASGGMNTEAFF. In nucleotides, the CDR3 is TGCGCCAGCAGTGCTTCGGGAGGGATGAACACTGAAGCTTTCTTT.

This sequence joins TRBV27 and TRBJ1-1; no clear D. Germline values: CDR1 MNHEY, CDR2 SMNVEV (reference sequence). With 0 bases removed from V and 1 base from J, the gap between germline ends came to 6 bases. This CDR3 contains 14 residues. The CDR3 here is CASSLSWRNTEAFF. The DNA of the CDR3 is TGTGCCAGCAGTTTATCATGGAGGAACACTGAAGCTTTCTTT.

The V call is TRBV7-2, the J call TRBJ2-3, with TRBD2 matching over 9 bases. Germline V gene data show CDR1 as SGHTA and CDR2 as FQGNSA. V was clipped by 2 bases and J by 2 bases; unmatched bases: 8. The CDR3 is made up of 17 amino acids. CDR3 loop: CASSLRSGGLLTDTQYF. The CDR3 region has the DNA TGTGCCAGCAGCTTAAGAAGCGGGGGGCTACTCACAGATACGCAGTATTTT.

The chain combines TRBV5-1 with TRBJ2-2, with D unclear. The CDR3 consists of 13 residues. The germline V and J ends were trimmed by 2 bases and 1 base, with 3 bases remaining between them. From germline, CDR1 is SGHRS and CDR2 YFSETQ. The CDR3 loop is CASSLRNTGELFF. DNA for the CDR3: TGCGCCAGCAGCTTAAGGAACACCGGGGAGCTGTTTTTT.